This is a list of T cell receptor beta chains from one sample in a study of blood T cell repertoires in COVID-19. Data came from immunoSEQ multiplex PCR; TCRdb stores just in-frame clones and leaves some out. The repertoire holds 200,000 or so clones, with 88% as singletons. Sequencing was carried out using PBMCs or T cells enriched from blood (not recorded which). The source is a woman between 25 and 40 years old who had been exposed to COVID-19. Both conserved end residues are part of each CDR3. The D gene is left open where the match is weak. Clone size is given for some rows only: seen once, a few or many times, or a class if the clone is expanded.

D gene | J gene | V gene | CDR3 length | clone size | CDR3 DNA | CDR3 protein
TRBD2 | TRBJ2-3 | TRBV9 | 16 | . | TGTGCCAGCAGCGTAGTATCGGGAGGTAATCCAGATACGCAGTATTTT | CASSVVSGGNPDTQYF
. | TRBJ2-2 | TRBV5-1 | 12 | . | TGCGCCAGCAGCGTCAGGACCGGGGAGCTGTTTTTT | CASSVRTGELFF
TRBD1 | TRBJ1-1 | TRBV5-1 | 15 | . | TGCGCCAGCAGCTTGGTGGGACAGGGGGCCGCTGAAGCTTTCTTT | CASSLVGQGAAEAFF
. | TRBJ1-3 | TRBV15 | 16 | few | TGTGCCACCAGCAGAGGCGAGTTAAGCTCTGGAAACACCATATATTTT | CATSRGELSSGNTIYF
TRBD1 | TRBJ2-7 | TRBV28 | 16 | . | TGTGCCAGCAGGCGGTCCGGGACAGCGAGCTTCTACGAGCAGTACTTC | CASRRSGTASFYEQYF
. | TRBJ2-6 | TRBV6-5 | 14 | . | TGTGCCAGCATAGGACAGTCTGGGGCCAACGTCCTGACTTTC | CASIGQSGANVLTF
. | TRBJ2-7 | TRBV4-1 | 12 | . | TGCGCCAGCTCCGGAGGGGACTACGAGCAGTACTTC | CASSGGDYEQYF
TRBD2 | TRBJ2-5 | TRBV5-1 | 15 | . | TGCGCCAGCAGGAGGAGCGGGAGGGATGAGGAGACCCAGTACTTC | CASRRSGRDEETQYF
. | TRBJ2-1 | TRBV13 | 14 | . | TGTGCCAGCAGCTTCGGTGTGACCTACAATGAGCAGTTCTTC | CASSFGVTYNEQFF
TRBD1 | TRBJ1-5 | TRBV23-1 | 19 | . | TGCGCCAGCCCCCCCACCGTCGGACAGGGGGCTGAGGGCAATCAGCCCCAGCATTTT | CASPPTVGQGAEGNQPQHF
. | TRBJ1-3 | TRBV19 | 15 | . | TGTGCCAGTAGTAGACAGGTTTCCTCTGGAAACACCATATATTTT | CASSRQVSSGNTIYF
TRBD1 | TRBJ2-5 | TRBV3-1/TRBV3-2 | 15 | . | TGTGCCAGCAGCCAAGAGGAGACAGGGGAAGAGACCCAGTACTTC | CASSQEETGEETQYF
. | TRBJ1-2 | TRBV6-5 | 13 | . | TGTGCCAGCAGTTACGGTGGGGGCGGGGGCTACACCTTC | CASSYGGGGGYTF
. | TRBJ1-1 | TRBV19 | 15 | once | TGTGCCAGTACCCTGGGGGGGGTCCCGAACACTGAAGCTTTCTTT | CASTLGGVPNTEAFF
TRBD1 | TRBJ1-2 | TRBV12-3/TRBV12-4 | 13 | . | TGTGCCAGCAGCCTAGGACAGGGGAATGGCTACACCTTC | CASSLGQGNGYTF
. | TRBJ1-5 | TRBV28 | 15 | once | TGTGCCAGCAGGGTAACAGGCCCCGACAATCAGCCCCAGCATTTT | CASRVTGPDNQPQHF
TRBD1 | TRBJ1-3 | TRBV25-1 | 14 | few | TGTGCCAGCAGTGAATTAGGACAGGGAGACACCATATATTTT | CASSELGQGDTIYF
. | TRBJ2-2 | TRBV14 | 15 | . | TGTGCCAGCAGCCAGTCCCTGCGGAACACCGGGGAGCTGTTTTTT | CASSQSLRNTGELFF
TRBD1 | TRBJ2-7 | TRBV5-4 | 14 | . | TGTGCCAGCAGCTCCGGGACAGGCACGTACGAGCAGTACTTC | CASSSGTGTYEQYF
. | TRBJ1-1 | TRBV18 | 14 | . | TGTGCCAGCTCACCAGACCCCCTAGGAACTGAAGCTTTCTTT | CASSPDPLGTEAFF
. | TRBJ2-5 | TRBV15 | 12 | . | TGTGCCACCTCGGGTCTAAGGGAGACCCAGTACTTC | CATSGLRETQYF
. | TRBJ2-1 | TRBV3-1/TRBV3-2 | 14 | . | TGTGCCAGCAGCCAAGGTCGGTCGAGGTCTGAGCAGTTCTTC | CASSQGRSRSEQFF
TRBD1 | TRBJ1-3 | TRBV12-3/TRBV12-4 | 13 | . | TGTGCCAGCAGCCTGGACAGGGGAAACACCATATATTTT | CASSLDRGNTIYF
TRBD1 | TRBJ2-3 | TRBV5-6 | 13 | . | TGTGCCAGCAGCTTCGGACAGGGCGGTACGCAGTATTTT | CASSFGQGGTQYF
TRBD1 | TRBJ2-2 | TRBV5-5 | 16 | . | TGTGCCAGCAGGCGCAATGACAGGGAAATAGGCGGGGAGCTGTTTTTT | CASRRNDREIGGELFF
TRBD2 | TRBJ2-1 | TRBV4-2 | 14 | . | TGTGCCAGCAGCAAACCGGGAGGCCTCGATGAGCAGTTCTTC | CASSKPGGLDEQFF
. | TRBJ1-5 | TRBV5-1 | 15 | . | TGCGCCAGCAGCTTACAGGGTTTTAGCAATCAGCCCCAGCATTTT | CASSLQGFSNQPQHF
. | TRBJ2-2 | TRBV27 | 14 | . | TGTGCCAGCAGTTTGCCAACTAACACCGGGGAGCTGTTTTTT | CASSLPTNTGELFF
TRBD1 | TRBJ1-6 | TRBV2 | 15 | . | TGTGCCGTACCGGGACAGGGGGCCGGCGGATCACCCCTCCACTTT | CAVPGQGAGGSPLHF
. | TRBJ2-7 | TRBV6-5 | 12 | few | TGTGCCAGCGGCAGGGGTAAGGACGAGCAGTACTTC | CASGRGKDEQYF
TRBD1 | TRBJ1-3 | TRBV28 | 17 | . | TGTGCCAGCAGTTCGGAGGCAGGGGGCATCTCTGGAAACACCATATATTTT | CASSSEAGGISGNTIYF
. | TRBJ2-4 | TRBV7-9 | 16 | . | TGTGCCAGCAGCTTAGATTTGGGCCTAGCCAAAAACATTCAGTACTTC | CASSLDLGLAKNIQYF
. | TRBJ2-1 | TRBV2 | 15 | . | TGTGCCAGCAGTGCCCCCGGGACTCGCTACAATGAGCAGTTCTTC | CASSAPGTRYNEQFF
. | TRBJ1-1 | TRBV6-1 | 13 | . | TGTGCCAGCAGTGAAAGCGGTAACACTGAAGCTTTCTTT | CASSESGNTEAFF
TRBD2 | TRBJ2-2 | TRBV19 | 15 | . | TGTGCCACCCGACTAGCGGGAGGGCCTGACGGGGAGCTGTTTTTT | CATRLAGGPDGELFF
TRBD2 | TRBJ2-1 | TRBV5-4 | 14 | . | TGTGCCACTAAGAACCCTAGCGGTAGCAATGAGCAGTTCTTC | CATKNPSGSNEQFF
. | TRBJ2-3 | TRBV11-2 | 14 | . | TGTGCCAGCAGCTTAGGTACCCAGACAGATACGCAGTATTTT | CASSLGTQTDTQYF
TRBD1 | TRBJ1-5 | TRBV6-5 | 13 | . | TGTGCCAGCATCGGGACAGCAAATCAGCCCCAGCATTTT | CASIGTANQPQHF
. | TRBJ2-1 | TRBV9 | 14 | . | TGTGCCAGCAGCGTACGCGTGTTAGACAATGAGCAGTTCTTC | CASSVRVLDNEQFF
TRBD2 | TRBJ2-1 | TRBV12-5 | 13 | few | TGTGCTAGTGGTTTGACTAGCGGGGCGATCCAGTTCTTC | CASGLTSGAIQFF
TRBD1 | TRBJ2-3 | TRBV6-5 | 15 | . | TGTGCCAGCAGAAATTTGGGACAGGTCACAGATACGCAGTATTTT | CASRNLGQVTDTQYF
. | TRBJ1-2 | TRBV5-4 | 14 | . | TGTGCCAGCAGAGAAGGACAGTCAAGTTATGGCTACACCTTC | CASREGQSSYGYTF